The next 25 T cell receptor beta chains were all read from a single sample in a study of T cells expressing NK-cell markers. TCRdb reanalyzed the 5' RACE reads and collapses them to one entry per CDR3 protein, without DNA. The sample table includes approximately 550,000 distinct CDR3 sequences. The sample taken for sequencing was blood T cells: a sorted CD56 or NKG2C T cell subset, CD4+ or CD8+ T cells, or bulk PBMC T cells (not recorded which). These receptor sequences come from a man between 18 and 35 years old in good health.

The chain combines TRBV9 with TRBJ2-2; TCRdb designates TRBD2, a call that cannot be tested without DNA. CDR3 length: 14 amino acids. From germline, CDR1 is SGDLS and CDR2 YYNGEE. CDR3 sequence: CASSPLQNTGELFF.

The chain combines TRBV20-1 with TRBJ2-3; TCRdb designates TRBD2, a call that cannot be tested without DNA. The V gene's germline CDR1 is DFQATT and CDR2 SNEGSKA (reference sequence). There are 15 residues in the CDR3. The CDR3 region is CSARLAGLKADTQYF.

The rearrangement joins TRBV7-2 to TRBJ2-5; TCRdb indicates TRBD1, and absent DNA this call remains unverified. Germline V CDR1 and CDR2: SGHTA, FQGNSA. This CDR3 is 13 amino acids long. CDR3 sequence: CASSQTGAQTQYF.

This chain joins TRBV5-1 and TRBJ2-3; the TRBD1 assignment by TCRdb is unverifiable without DNA. The CDR3 length is 18 residues. Per the germline V gene, CDR1 is SGHRS and CDR2 is YFSETQ. This CDR3 reads CASSPRALWGQGADTQYF. Filled out from reference TRBV5-1 and TRBJ2-3, the complete variable domain reads KAGVTQTPRYLIKTRGQQVTLSCSPISGHRSVSWYQQTPGQGLQFLFEYFSETQRNKGNFPGRFSGRQFSNSRSEMNVSTLELGDSALYLCASSPRALWGQGADTQYFGPGTRLTVL.

CDR3 sequence reads: CASSSARPPTDTQYF. The V call is TRBV7-9, the J call TRBJ2-3; TCRdb calls TRBD1, which cannot be checked without DNA. In germline, CDR1 is SEHNR, CDR2 FQNEAQ (reference sequence). CDR3 size: 15 residues.

The CDR3 reads CASTLGIVSHEQYF. The chain uses TRBV12-3 or TRBV12-4 and TRBJ2-7. The CDR3 is 14 amino acids.

The chain is built from TRBV12-3 or TRBV12-4 and TRBJ1-2; TCRdb lists TRBD1, though no DNA is available to test this call. CDR3 length: 18 residues. The chain's CDR3 is CASSLTSVRDRGPYGYTF.

V is TRBV6-2 or TRBV6-3 and J is TRBJ2-4; TCRdb gives TRBD1 as the D gene, but with no DNA this cannot be confirmed. The CDR3 consists of 14 residues. Germline V gene sequence: CDR1 MNHEY, CDR2 SVGEGT. The CDR3 here is CASSFHDRANIQYF.

This chain uses TRBV5-5 with TRBJ2-1; TCRdb indicates TRBD1, and absent DNA this call remains unverified. Germline values: CDR1 SGHKS, CDR2 YYEKEE (reference sequence). This CDR3 has 14 residues. The CDR3: CASSFRPLYNEQFF.

V gene TRBV29-1 combines with J gene TRBJ1-5. Germline loops: CDR1 SQVTM, CDR2 ANQGSEA. This CDR3 contains 13 residues. CDR3 sequence reads: CSVALSVGQPQHF.

The chain combines TRBV18 with TRBJ1-1. CDR3 size: 13 residues. Per germline, CDR1 KGHSH and CDR2 LQKENI. CDR3 in amino acids: CASSPSGNGRAFF.

V gene TRBV28 combines with J gene TRBJ2-7. This CDR3 has 14 amino acids. Per germline, CDR1 MDHEN and CDR2 SYDVKM. CDR3 residues: CASSSDPSTYEQYF.

V usage is TRBV12-3 or TRBV12-4 and J usage is TRBJ2-1; as DNA is missing, the TRBD1 call by TCRdb cannot be tested. CDR3 length: 11 amino acids. CDR3: CASSFGTGGFF.

The CDR3 reads CASSLAGKGVEQFF. The chain recombines TRBV12-3 or TRBV12-4 with TRBJ2-1; the D call of TRBD1 rests on TCRdb alone, since no DNA is present to check it. This CDR3 has 14 residues.

The chain is built from TRBV5-6 and TRBJ1-2. Germline CDR1 reads SGHDT; CDR2 reads YYEEEE. There are 15 residues in the CDR3. The CDR3: CASSLASAASYGYTF.

This chain links TRBV5-1 with TRBJ2-5; the D call from TCRdb, TRBD1, cannot be confirmed without DNA. Germline V gene data show CDR1 as SGHRS and CDR2 as YFSETQ. The CDR3 runs 14 residues. CDR3 residues: CASSPAGDRETQYF.

The chain links TRBV29-1 to TRBJ2-2; TCRdb gives TRBD2 as the D gene, but with no DNA this cannot be confirmed. The germline V gene has CDR1 SQVTM and CDR2 ANQGSEA. The CDR3 runs 15 residues. The CDR3 loop is CSVELAGGRTGELFF.

The chain links TRBV4-2 to TRBJ1-3. Germline CDR1 LGHNA, CDR2 YNFKEQ. The CDR3 spans 18 residues. This CDR3 is CASSQDHGGLGSGNTIYF.

The chain is built from TRBV10-3 and TRBJ2-7. Germline lookup yields CDR1 ENHRY and CDR2 SYGVKD. This CDR3 contains 14 residues. CDR3 sequence reads: CAISERTDNYEQYF.

The chain carries TRBV12-3 or TRBV12-4 and TRBJ1-6; checking the TCRdb D call of TRBD1 is not possible without DNA. The CDR3 totals 14 residues. The CDR3 is CASSGTGGGSPLHF.

The CDR3 region is CATSDTWEAAREQFF. The genes are TRBV24-1 and TRBJ2-1; lacking DNA, the TRBD2 call made by TCRdb goes unchecked. This CDR3 spans 15 amino acids. Germline loops: CDR1 KGHDR, CDR2 SFDVKD.

The CDR3 region is CTFGRALNTEAFF. This chain uses TRBV29-1 with TRBJ1-1. The CDR3 extends over 13 amino acids. Germline V gene data show CDR1 as SQVTM and CDR2 as ANQGSEA.

The chain has TRBV29-1 and TRBJ2-1; TCRdb reports TRBD1, a call that lacks DNA to check it against. Looked up from germline, CDR1 is SQVTM and CDR2 is ANQGSEA. The length of the CDR3 is 12 residues. CDR3 sequence: CSGGQGANEQFF.

This sequence joins TRBV6-5 and TRBJ2-7; the D gene TCRdb calls, TRBD2, cannot be checked with no DNA. This CDR3 has 15 residues. Germline CDR1 is MNHEY and CDR2 is SVGAGI. The CDR3 reads CASSPGVAGYYEQYF.

The CDR3 here is CRISSVNGNTEAFF. V usage is TRBV29-1 and J usage is TRBJ1-1. The germline V gene has CDR1 SQVTM and CDR2 ANQGSEA. The CDR3 totals 14 residues.